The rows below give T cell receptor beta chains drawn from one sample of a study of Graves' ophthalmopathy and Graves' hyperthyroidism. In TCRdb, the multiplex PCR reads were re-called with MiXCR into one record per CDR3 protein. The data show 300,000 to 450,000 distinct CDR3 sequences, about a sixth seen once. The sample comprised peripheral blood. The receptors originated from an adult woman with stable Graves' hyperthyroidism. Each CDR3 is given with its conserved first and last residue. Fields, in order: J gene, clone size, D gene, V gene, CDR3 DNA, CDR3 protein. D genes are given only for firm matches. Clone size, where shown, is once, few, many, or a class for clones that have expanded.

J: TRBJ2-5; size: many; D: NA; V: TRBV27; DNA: TGTGCCAGCAGTTTCTACAGGGGAGGGGCAGAGACCCAGTACTTC; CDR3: CASSFYRGGAETQYF
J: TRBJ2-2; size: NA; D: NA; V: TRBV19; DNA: TGTGCCAGTAACGGCGATAGGATGGGCACCGGGGAGCTGTTTTTT; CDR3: CASNGDRMGTGELFF
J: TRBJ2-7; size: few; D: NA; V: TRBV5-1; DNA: TGCGCCAGCAGACCGTCCCGGGACATCTCCTACGAGCAGTACTTC; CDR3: CASRPSRDISYEQYF
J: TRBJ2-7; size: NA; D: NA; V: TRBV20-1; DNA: TGCAGTGCTGCAACCTGGACTTCCTCCTACGAGCAGTACTTC; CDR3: CSAATWTSSYEQYF
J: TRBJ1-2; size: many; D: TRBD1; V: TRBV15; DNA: TGTGCCACCAGCAGAGGACTTGGGACAGAACGTGGCTACACCTTC; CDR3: CATSRGLGTERGYTF
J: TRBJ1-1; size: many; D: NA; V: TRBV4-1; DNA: TGCGCCAGCAGCCAGTCTCCCCCGAACACTGAAGCTTTCTTT; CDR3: CASSQSPPNTEAFF
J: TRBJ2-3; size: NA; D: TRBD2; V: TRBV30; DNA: TGTGCCTGGAGTGTACCTGGGACTAGCGGGAGGGTAAGCACAGATACGCAGTATTTT; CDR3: CAWSVPGTSGRVSTDTQYF
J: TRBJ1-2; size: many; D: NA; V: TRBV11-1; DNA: TGTGCCAGCAGCTTAGCGATGACCAACTATGGCTACACCTTC; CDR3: CASSLAMTNYGYTF
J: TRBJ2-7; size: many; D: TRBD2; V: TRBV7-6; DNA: TGTGCCAGCAGCCCAGCCTTAGCGGGAAGGGCCTACGAGCAGTACTTC; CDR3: CASSPALAGRAYEQYF
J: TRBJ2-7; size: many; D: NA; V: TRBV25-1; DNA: TGTGCCAGCAGTAAGTCCGGGGGGCACGAGCAGTACTTC; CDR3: CASSKSGGHEQYF
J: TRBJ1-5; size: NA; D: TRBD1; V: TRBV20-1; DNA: TGCAGTGCTAGAGATCGCTCAGCCAGGGGGTTTAGCAATCAGCCCCAGCATTTT; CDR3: CSARDRSARGFSNQPQHF
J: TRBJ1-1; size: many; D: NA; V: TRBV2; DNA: TGTGCCAGCAGCCGCGACAGTGCCACTGAAGCTTTCTTT; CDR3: CASSRDSATEAFF
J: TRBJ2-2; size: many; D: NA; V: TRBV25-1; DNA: TGTGCCAGCAGTGAACCCGACACCGGGAAGCTGTTTTTT; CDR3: CASSEPDTGKLFF
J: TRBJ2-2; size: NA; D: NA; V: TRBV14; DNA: TGTGCCAGCAGCCAGAGTCTGACGACCGGGGAGCTGTTTTTT; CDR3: CASSQSLTTGELFF
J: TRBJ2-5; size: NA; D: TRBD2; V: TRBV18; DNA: TGTGCCAGCTCACAGGGACTAGGGGAGACCCAGTACTTC; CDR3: CASSQGLGETQYF
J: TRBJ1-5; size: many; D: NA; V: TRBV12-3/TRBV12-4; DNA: TGTGCCAGCAGCTTAGGGGGGACCCTTAGCAATCAGCCCCAGCATTTT; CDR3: CASSLGGTLSNQPQHF
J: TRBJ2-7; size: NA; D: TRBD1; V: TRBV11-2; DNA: TGTGCCAGCGGCTTAGACAGGGGGCACCATTTCACCCCCTACGAGCAGTACTTC; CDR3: CASGLDRGHHFTPYEQYF
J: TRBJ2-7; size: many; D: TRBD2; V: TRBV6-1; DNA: TGTGCCAGCAGAGTACTAGCGGAATCCTACGAGCAGTACTTC; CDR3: CASRVLAESYEQYF
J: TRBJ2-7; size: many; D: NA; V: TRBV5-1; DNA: TGCGCCAGCCCTGGGGACGGGAGAACCAACGAGCAGTACTTC; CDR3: CASPGDGRTNEQYF
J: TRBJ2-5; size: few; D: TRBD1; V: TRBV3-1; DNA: TGTGCCAGCAGCCACGCAGGGGGCGAGACCCAGTACTTC; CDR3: CASSHAGGETQYF
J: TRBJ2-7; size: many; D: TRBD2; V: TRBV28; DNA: TGTGCCAGCGCAGGGACTAGCGGGGCCTACGAGCAGTACTTC; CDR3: CASAGTSGAYEQYF
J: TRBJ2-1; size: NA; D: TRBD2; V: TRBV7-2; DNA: TGTGCCAGCAGCTTAGCGAGCGGAACTAGCGGGAGTAGGAATGAGCAGTTCTTC; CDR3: CASSLASGTSGSRNEQFF
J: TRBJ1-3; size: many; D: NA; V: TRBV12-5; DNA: TGTGCTAGTGGGCCCCCTACTGGCTCTGGAAACACCATATATTTT; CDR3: CASGPPTGSGNTIYF
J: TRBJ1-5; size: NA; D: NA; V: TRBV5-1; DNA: TGCGCCAGCAGCTTGGACGGGGGAGGGGGGACCCAGCATTTT; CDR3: CASSLDGGGGTQHF
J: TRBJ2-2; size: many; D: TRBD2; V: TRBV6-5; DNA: TGTGCCAGCAGTTACTCTGTTAAGAGCGGGGGGACCGGGGAGCTGTTTTTT; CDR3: CASSYSVKSGGTGELFF
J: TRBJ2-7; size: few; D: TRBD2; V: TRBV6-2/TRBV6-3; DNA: TGTGCCAGCAGCCAACGACTAGCGGGAGTCTACGAGCAGTACTTC; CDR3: CASSQRLAGVYEQYF
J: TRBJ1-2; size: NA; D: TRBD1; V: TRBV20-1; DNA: TGCAGTGCTAGAGTAGACAGGGGGTCCTATGGCTACACCTTC; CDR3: CSARVDRGSYGYTF
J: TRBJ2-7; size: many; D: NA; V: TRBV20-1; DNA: TGCAGTGCTAGTTCCCCAGGGGCCTCGGGGGAGCAGTACTTC; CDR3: CSASSPGASGEQYF
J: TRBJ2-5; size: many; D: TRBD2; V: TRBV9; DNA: TGTGCCAGCAGCGTAGGGACTAGTCAAGAGACCCAGTACTTC; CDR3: CASSVGTSQETQYF
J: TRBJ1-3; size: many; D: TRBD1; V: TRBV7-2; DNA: TGTGCCAGCAGCTTAGCCTCAGGGGGCGCTGGAAACACCATATATTTT; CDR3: CASSLASGGAGNTIYF
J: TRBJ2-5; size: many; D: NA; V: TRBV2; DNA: TGTGCCAGCAGACCCTCGGTCAGGTGGCGTGAGACCCAGTACTTC; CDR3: CASRPSVRWRETQYF
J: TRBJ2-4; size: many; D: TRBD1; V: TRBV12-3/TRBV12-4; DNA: TGTGCCAGCAGTTTTTGGCAGGGGGCCATAGCCAAAAACATTCAGTACTTC; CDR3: CASSFWQGAIAKNIQYF
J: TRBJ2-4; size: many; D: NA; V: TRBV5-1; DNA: TGCGCCAGCAGCTCGGGGAATCCCCGGGACATTCAGTACTTC; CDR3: CASSSGNPRDIQYF
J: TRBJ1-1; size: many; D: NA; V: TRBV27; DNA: TGTGCCAGCAGTCCCCGTGGGGGCGGGACTGAAGCTTTCTTT; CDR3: CASSPRGGGTEAFF
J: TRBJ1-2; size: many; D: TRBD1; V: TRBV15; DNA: TGTGCCACTACAGGACAGGCTGGCGGGGCTAACTATGGCTACACCTTC; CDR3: CATTGQAGGANYGYTF
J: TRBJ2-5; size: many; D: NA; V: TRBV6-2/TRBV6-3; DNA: TGTGCCAGCAGTCCCAGTTGGGGAAGCGAGACCCAGTACTTC; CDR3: CASSPSWGSETQYF
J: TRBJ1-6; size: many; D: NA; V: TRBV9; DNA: TGTGCCAGCAGCGTAGGTTTACAGGGTTCACCCCTCCACTTT; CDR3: CASSVGLQGSPLHF
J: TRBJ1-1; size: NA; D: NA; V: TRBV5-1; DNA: TGCGCCAGCAGCTTCAGGGTTTCTGAGGACACTGAAGCTTTCTTT; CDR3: CASSFRVSEDTEAFF
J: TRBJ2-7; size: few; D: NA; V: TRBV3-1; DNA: TGTGCCAGCAGCCCTGGACAGCCTCCCCTATACGAGCAGTACTTC; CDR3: CASSPGQPPLYEQYF
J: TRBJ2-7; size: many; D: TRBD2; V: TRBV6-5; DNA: TGTGCCAGCAGTTCCCACCTAGCGGGATCATCCTACGAGCAGTACTTC; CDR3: CASSSHLAGSSYEQYF
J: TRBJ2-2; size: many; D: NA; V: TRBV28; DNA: TGTGCCAGCATCGCCAGCCTAAACACCGGGGAGCTGTTTTTT; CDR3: CASIASLNTGELFF
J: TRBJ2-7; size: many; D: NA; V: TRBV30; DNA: TGTGCCTGGAGTGTCGGGGGCCACGAGCAGTACTTC; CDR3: CAWSVGGHEQYF
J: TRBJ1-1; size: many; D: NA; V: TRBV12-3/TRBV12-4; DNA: TGTGCCAGCAGTTTGGGACGGTTACTGAACACTGAAGCTTTCTTT; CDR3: CASSLGRLLNTEAFF
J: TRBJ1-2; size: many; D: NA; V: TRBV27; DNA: TGTGCCAGCAGTCCTCCGGCGGGCTATGGCTACACCTTC; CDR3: CASSPPAGYGYTF
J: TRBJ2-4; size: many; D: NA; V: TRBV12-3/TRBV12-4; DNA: TGTGCCAGCAGAGCCAGTCTAGCCAAAAACATTCAGTACTTC; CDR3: CASRASLAKNIQYF
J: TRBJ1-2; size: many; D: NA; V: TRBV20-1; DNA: TGCAGTGCTAGAGATGGTCAGGGCGGCTATGGCTACACCTTC; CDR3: CSARDGQGGYGYTF
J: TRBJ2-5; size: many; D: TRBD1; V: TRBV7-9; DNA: TGTGCCAGCAGCTCACACCCTCGGACAGGGGGAGAGACCCAGTACTTC; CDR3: CASSSHPRTGGETQYF
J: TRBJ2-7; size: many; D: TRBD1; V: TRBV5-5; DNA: TGTGCCAGCAGCCCACATCTAACAGGGGGCAAATACGAGCAGTACTTC; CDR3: CASSPHLTGGKYEQYF
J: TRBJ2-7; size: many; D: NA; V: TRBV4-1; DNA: TGCGCCAGCAGCCAAGCTTTCGGATCCTACGAGCAGTACTTC; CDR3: CASSQAFGSYEQYF
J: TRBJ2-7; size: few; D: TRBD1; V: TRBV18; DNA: TGTGCCAGCTCAACCCGTGGGACAGCCGACTACGAGCAGTACTTC; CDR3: CASSTRGTADYEQYF
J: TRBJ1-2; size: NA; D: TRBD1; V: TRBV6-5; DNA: TGTGCCAGCAGTTACGGGCCGGGACAGGGTAACTATGGCTACACCTTC; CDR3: CASSYGPGQGNYGYTF
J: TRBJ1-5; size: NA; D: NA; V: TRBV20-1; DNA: TGCAGTGCTAGAAGAGGCGGGCAGCCCCAGCATTTT; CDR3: CSARRGGQPQHF
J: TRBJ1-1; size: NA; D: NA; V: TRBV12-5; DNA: TGTGCTAGTGGCCGCACGCCGGGGACTGAAGCTTTCTTT; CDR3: CASGRTPGTEAFF
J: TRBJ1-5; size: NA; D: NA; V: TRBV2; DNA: TGTGCCACCCAATGGGGAAAAGGGCAGCCCCAGCATTTT; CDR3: CATQWGKGQPQHF
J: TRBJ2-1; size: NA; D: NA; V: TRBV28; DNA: TGTGCCAGCAGTCTCCCTAGTATTCGGTCCTACAATGAGCAGTTCTTC; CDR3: CASSLPSIRSYNEQFF
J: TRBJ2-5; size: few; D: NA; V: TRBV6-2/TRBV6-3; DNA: TGTGCCAGCAACCAGGGGCCTCGGGTGACCCAGTACTTC; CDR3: CASNQGPRVTQYF
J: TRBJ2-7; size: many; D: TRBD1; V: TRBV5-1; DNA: TGCGCCAGCAGCTTGACCGGGACAGGGAGCGAGCAGTACTTC; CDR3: CASSLTGTGSEQYF
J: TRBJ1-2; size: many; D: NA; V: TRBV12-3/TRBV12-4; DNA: TGTGCCAGCAGTCCCGACGGAGCTAACTATGGCTACACCTTC; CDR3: CASSPDGANYGYTF
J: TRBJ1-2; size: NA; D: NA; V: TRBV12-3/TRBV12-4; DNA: TGTGCCAGCAGTAGTCGCAGCCCCTATGGCTACACCTTC; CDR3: CASSSRSPYGYTF